The clone carrying this T cell receptor (beta chain) came up many times. What it recognizes is unknown. These data come from a study of T cell repertoires in cytomegalovirus infection. TCRdb reanalysed the reads using MiXCR and keeps one entry per CDR3 protein. The table records about 58,000 distinct CDR3 sequences, around a fifth of them present only once. The sequences come from CD8+ T cells from cultured PBMCs, collected from culture after CMV antigen stimulation. The source is a human donor in good health (CMV status not recorded). Some clones in this sample may be carry-over from other donors' samples.

CDR3 amino acids: CASSSNYNEQFF. In nucleotides, the CDR3 is TGTGCCAGCAGCTCGAACTACAATGAGCAGTTCTTC. The rearrangement links TRBV11-3 to TRBJ2-1; D gene uncertain. In germline, CDR1 is SGHNT, CDR2 YENEEA. This CDR3 spans 12 amino acids. The V end lost 4 bases, the J end lost 3 bases, and 4 bases lay between the germline ends.